A single sample is the source of the 7 T cell receptor beta chains below, sequenced in a study of T cell repertoires in cytomegalovirus infection. These TCRs' antigens remain unknown. In TCRdb, the reads were re-called with MiXCR into one record per CDR3 protein. Seen here are about half a million distinct CDR3 sequences, 30% to 40% observed once, and the top ten hold 15% to 20%. This specimen consisted of cultured PBMCs, obtained from culture after CMV antigen stimulation. These receptors were taken from a human donor in good health (CMV status not recorded). Some clones in this sample may be carry-over from other donors' samples.

The V and J genes are TRBV10-3 and TRBJ2-7, with 8 positions matching TRBD2. The V and J ends lost 6 bases and 5 bases, in that order; junction bases with no gene match: 18. The CDR3 contains 17 residues. Germline V gene sequence: CDR1 ENHRY, CDR2 SYGVKD. The DNA for the CDR3 is TGTGCCATCAGGGGGAGCGGGAGTATCTTATCTGTCGACGAGCAGTACTTC. Translating it yields CAIRGSGSILSVDEQYF.

This clonotype was counted only a few times. This rearrangement joins TRBV2 to TRBJ2-1; 8 bases map to TRBD2. Trimming removed 2 bases from V and 4 bases from J; junction bases left unmatched: 10. The CDR3 spans 17 residues. Germline CDR1 SNHLY, CDR2 FYNNEI. CDR3 nucleotide sequence: TGTGCCAGCAGTGAAACCCGTACTAGCGGAAAATACAATGAGCAGTTCTTC. Protein sequence: CASSETRTSGKYNEQFF.

This rearrangement joins TRBV30 to TRBJ2-3; unclear D gene. V was pared by 0 bases and J by 0 bases, with 4 bases between. CDR1 and CDR2 from the germline V gene are GTSNPN and SVGIG (reference sequence). CDR3 length equals 13 residues. DNA of the CDR3: TGTGCCTGGAGTGTAGGGAGCACAGATACGCAGTATTTT. This sequence encodes CAWSVGSTDTQYF.

The chain carries TRBV7-9 and TRBJ2-7, with D possibly being TRBD2 (5 bases). The CDR3 contains 13 residues. Trimming pared 1 base from V and 5 bases from J, leaving 9 bases between. In germline, CDR1 is SEHNR, CDR2 FQNEAQ (reference sequence). This CDR3 is CASSLESGDEQYF. CDR3 in DNA: TGTGCCAGCAGCTTAGAGAGCGGCGACGAGCAGTACTTC.

This chain connects TRBV10-3 to TRBJ2-1; D perhaps matches TRBD2 (6 bases). CDR1 is ENHRY, CDR2 SYGVKD, per germline. V shed 0 bases and J shed 0 bases, with 9 bases lying between them. The CDR3 consists of 16 residues. This CDR3 is CAISESAGSSYNEQFF. In DNA form, the CDR3 reads TGTGCCATCAGTGAGTCGGCGGGAAGCTCCTACAATGAGCAGTTCTTC.

This chain links TRBV20-1 with TRBJ2-3; tentatively, D is TRBD1 (5 bases). V lost 3 bases and J 4 bases, leaving 17 bases between the germline ends. Per germline, CDR1 DFQATT and CDR2 SNEGSKA (reference sequence). The CDR3 consists of 15 residues. The CDR3 DNA reads TGCAGTGCTAGTTCCAAAGGGTTAGGGGCAGATACGCAGTATTTT. It encodes CSASSKGLGADTQYF.

This clonotype showed up many times. J is TRBJ2-5 and V is TRBV7-3; D is uncertain. CDR3 length: 13 residues. Germline V gene data show CDR1 as SGHTA and CDR2 as FQGTGA. Trimming took 2 bases from V and 3 from J, leaving 7 bases between them. This CDR3 reads CASSLLHEETQYF. The CDR3 DNA sequence: TGTGCCAGCAGCTTACTACACGAAGAGACCCAGTACTTC. The full variable domain, completed using reference TRBV7-3 and TRBJ2-5, is GAGVSQTPSNKVTEKGKYVELRCDPISGHTALYWYRQSLGQGPEFLIYFQGTGAADDSGLPNDRFFAVRPEGSVSTLKIQRTERGDSAVYLCASSLLHEETQYFGPGTRLLVL.